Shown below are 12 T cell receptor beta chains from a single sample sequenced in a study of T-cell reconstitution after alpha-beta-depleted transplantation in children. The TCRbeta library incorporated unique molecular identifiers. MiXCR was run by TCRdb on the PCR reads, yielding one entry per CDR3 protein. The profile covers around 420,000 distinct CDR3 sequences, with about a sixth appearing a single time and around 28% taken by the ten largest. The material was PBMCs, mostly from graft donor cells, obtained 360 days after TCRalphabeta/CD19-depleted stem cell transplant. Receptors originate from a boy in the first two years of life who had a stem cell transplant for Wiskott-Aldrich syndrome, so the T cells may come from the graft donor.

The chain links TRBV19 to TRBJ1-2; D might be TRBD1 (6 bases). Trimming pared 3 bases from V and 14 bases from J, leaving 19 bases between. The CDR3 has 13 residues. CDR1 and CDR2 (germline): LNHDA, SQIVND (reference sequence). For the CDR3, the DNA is TGTGCCAGTAGTATCCGGGACAATTTTGGGAAAACCTTC. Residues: CASSIRDNFGKTF.

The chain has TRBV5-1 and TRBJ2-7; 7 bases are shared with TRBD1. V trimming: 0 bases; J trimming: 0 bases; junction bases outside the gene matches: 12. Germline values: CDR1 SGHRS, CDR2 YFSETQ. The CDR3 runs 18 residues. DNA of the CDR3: TGCGCCAGCAGCTTGGCCCCCCCGGGACAGTCGAGCTCCTACGAGCAGTACTTC. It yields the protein CASSLAPPGQSSSYEQYF.

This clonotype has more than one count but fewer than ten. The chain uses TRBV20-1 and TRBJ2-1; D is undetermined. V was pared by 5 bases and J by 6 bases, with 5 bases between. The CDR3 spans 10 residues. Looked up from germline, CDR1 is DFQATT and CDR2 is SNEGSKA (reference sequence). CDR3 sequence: CSAAGNEQFF. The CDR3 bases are TGCAGTGCTGCCGGCAATGAGCAGTTCTTC.

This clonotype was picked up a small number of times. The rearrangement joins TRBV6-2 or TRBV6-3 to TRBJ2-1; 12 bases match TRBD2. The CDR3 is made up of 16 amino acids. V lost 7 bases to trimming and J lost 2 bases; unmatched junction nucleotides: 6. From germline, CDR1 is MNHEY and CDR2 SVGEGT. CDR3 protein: CASTTRTSGTYNEQFF. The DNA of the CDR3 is TGTGCCAGCACCACAAGGACTAGCGGGACCTACAATGAGCAGTTCTTC.

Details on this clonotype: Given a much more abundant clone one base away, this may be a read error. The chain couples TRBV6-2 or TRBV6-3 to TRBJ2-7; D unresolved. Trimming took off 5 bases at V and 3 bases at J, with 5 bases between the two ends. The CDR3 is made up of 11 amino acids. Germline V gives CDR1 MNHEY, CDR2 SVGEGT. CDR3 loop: CASSHVYEQYF. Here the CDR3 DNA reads TGTGCCAGCAGTCACGTCTACGAGCAGTACTTC.

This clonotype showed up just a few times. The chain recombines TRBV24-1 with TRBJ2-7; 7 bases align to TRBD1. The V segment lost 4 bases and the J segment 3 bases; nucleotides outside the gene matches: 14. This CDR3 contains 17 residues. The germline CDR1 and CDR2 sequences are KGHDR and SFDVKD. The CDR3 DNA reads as TGTGCCACCAGTGACCCACTCGACAGGGCTAGGGTCTACGAGCAGTACTTC. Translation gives CATSDPLDRARVYEQYF.

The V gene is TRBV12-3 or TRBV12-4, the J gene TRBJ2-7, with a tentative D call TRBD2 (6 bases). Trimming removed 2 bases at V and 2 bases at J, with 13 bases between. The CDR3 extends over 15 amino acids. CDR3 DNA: TGTGCCAGCAGTTTAAGGGACTTTAACCCCTACGAGCAGTACTTC. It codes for CASSLRDFNPYEQYF.

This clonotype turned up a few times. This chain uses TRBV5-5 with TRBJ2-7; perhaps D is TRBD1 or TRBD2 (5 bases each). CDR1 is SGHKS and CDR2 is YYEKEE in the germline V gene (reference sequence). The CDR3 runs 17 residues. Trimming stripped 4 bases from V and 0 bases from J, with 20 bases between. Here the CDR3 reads CASSPYEMGVASYEQYF. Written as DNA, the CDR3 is TGTGCCAGCAGCCCGTATGAAATGGGGGTGGCCTCCTACGAGCAGTACTTC.

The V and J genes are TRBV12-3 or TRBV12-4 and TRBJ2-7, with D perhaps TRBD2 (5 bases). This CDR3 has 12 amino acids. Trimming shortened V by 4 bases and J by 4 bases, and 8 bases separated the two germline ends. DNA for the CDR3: TGTGCCAGCAGTTCTGACTATTACGAGCAGTACTTC. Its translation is CASSSDYYEQYF.

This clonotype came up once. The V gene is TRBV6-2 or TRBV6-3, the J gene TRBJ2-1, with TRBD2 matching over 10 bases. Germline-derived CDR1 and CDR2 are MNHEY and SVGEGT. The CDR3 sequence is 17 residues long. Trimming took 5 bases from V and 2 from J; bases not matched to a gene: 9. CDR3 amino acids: CASSTSGNGRAYNEQFF. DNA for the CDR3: TGTGCCAGCAGTACTAGCGGGAATGGCCGGGCCTACAATGAGCAGTTCTTC.

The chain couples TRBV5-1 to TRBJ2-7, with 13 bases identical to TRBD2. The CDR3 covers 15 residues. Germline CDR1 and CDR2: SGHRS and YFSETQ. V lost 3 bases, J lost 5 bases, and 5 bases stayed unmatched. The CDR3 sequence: CASSSTSGRSDEQYF. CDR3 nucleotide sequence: TGCGCCAGCAGCTCGACTAGCGGGAGGTCCGACGAGCAGTACTTC. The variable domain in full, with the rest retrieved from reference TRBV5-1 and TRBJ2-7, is KAGVTQTPRYLIKTRGQQVTLSCSPISGHRSVSWYQQTPGQGLQFLFEYFSETQRNKGNFPGRFSGRQFSNSRSEMNVSTLELGDSALYLCASSSTSGRSDEQYFGPGTRLTVT.

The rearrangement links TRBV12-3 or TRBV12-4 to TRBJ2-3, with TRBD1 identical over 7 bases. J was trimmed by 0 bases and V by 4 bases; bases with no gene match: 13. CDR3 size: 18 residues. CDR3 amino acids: CASSSRDRTGVSTDTQYF. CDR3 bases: TGTGCCAGCAGTTCCCGGGACAGAACAGGGGTGAGCACAGATACGCAGTATTTT.